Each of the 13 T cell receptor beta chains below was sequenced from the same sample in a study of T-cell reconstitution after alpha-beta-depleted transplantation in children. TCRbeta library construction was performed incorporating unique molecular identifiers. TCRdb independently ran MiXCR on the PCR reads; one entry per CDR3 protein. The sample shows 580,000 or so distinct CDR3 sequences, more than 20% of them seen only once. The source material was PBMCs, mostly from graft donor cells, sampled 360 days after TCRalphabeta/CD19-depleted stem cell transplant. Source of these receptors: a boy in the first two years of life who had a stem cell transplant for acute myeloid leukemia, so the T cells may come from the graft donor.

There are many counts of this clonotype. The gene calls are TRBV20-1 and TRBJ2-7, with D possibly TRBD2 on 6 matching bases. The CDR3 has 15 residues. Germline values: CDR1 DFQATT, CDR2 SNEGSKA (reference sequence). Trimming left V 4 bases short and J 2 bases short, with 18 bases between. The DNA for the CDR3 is TGCAGTGCTATAAAACCGGGCGGAGGGGCCTACGAGCAGTACTTC. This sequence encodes CSAIKPGGGAYEQYF.

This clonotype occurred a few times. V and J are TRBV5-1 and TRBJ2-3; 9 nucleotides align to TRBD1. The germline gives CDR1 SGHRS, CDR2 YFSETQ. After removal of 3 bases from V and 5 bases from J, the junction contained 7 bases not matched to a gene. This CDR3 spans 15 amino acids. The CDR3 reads CASSSDRGGGDTQYF. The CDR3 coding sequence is TGCGCCAGCAGCTCGGACAGGGGAGGAGGAGATACGCAGTATTTT.

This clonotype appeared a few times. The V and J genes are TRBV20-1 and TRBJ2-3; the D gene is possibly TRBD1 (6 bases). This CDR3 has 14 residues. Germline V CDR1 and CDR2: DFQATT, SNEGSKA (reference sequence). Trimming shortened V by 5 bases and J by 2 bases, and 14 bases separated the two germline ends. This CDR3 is CSAVRGATTDTQYF. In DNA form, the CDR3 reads TGCAGTGCTGTCAGGGGAGCAACCACAGATACGCAGTATTTT.

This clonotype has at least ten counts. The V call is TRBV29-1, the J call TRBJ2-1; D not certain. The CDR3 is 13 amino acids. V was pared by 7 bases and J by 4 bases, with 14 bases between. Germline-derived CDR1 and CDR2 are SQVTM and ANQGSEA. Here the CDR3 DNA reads TGCAGCGGCGGATCTATGCTATACAATGAGCAGTTCTTC. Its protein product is CSGGSMLYNEQFF.

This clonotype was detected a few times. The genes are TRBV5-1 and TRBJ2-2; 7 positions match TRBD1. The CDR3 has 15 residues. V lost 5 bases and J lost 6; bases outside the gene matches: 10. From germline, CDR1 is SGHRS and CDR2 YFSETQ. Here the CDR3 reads CASSPRDRISGELFF. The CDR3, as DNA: TGCGCCAGCAGTCCCCGGGACAGAATCTCCGGGGAGCTGTTTTTT.

In nucleotides, the CDR3 is TGCGCCAGCAGCTTCGACAGGGGGCGAGGCTATGGCTACACCTTC. Translated, it gives CASSFDRGRGYGYTF. The gene calls are TRBV5-1 and TRBJ1-2, with TRBD1 matching 10 bases. This CDR3 has 15 amino acids. Germline V gene data show CDR1 as SGHRS and CDR2 as YFSETQ. The junction had 5 bases not matched to a gene; V was cut back by 2 bases and J by 4 bases.

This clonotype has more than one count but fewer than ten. The CDR3 coding sequence is TGCGCCAGCAGCCTGGCGGGGACAGGGGGCTCGGATGGCTACACCTTC. This gives the protein CASSLAGTGGSDGYTF. V gene TRBV5-1 combines with J gene TRBJ1-2; 12 bases agree with TRBD1. CDR3 length: 16 residues. CDR1 is SGHRS, CDR2 YFSETQ, per germline. J gave up 6 bases and V 4 bases, and 10 bases lay outside the gene matches.

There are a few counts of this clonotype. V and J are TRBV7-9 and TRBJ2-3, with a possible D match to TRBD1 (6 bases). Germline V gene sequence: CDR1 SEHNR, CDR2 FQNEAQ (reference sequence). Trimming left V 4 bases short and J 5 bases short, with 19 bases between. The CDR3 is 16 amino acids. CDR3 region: CASSSWTAFTRDTQYF. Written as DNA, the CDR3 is TGTGCCAGCAGCTCATGGACAGCATTCACCAGAGATACGCAGTATTTT. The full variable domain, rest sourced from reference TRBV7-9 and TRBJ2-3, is DTGVSQNPRHKITKRGQNVTFRCDPISEHNRLYWYRQTLGQGPEFLTYFQNEAQLEKSRLLSDRFSAERPKGSFSTLEIQRTEQGDSAMYLCASSSWTAFTRDTQYFGPGTRLTVL.

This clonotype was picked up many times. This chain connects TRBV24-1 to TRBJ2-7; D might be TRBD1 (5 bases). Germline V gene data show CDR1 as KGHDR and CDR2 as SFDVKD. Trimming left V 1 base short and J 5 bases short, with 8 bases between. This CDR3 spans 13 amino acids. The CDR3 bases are TGTGCCACCAGTGATTTATGCAGGGACGAGCAGTACGTC. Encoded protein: CATSDLCRDEQYV.

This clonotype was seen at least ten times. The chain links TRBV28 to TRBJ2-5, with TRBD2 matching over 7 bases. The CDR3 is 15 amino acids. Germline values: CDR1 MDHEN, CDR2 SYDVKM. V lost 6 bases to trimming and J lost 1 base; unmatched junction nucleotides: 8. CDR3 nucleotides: TGTGCCAGCAGCACCCTGGGCGGGAGCCAAGAGACCCAGTACTTC. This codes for CASSTLGGSQETQYF.

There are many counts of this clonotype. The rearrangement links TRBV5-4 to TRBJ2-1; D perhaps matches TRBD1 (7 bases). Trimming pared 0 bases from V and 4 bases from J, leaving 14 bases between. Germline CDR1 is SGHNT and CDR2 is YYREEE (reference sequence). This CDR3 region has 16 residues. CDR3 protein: CASSLVRGAAYNEQFF. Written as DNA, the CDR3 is TGTGCCAGCAGCTTGGTCAGGGGGGCGGCGTACAATGAGCAGTTCTTC.

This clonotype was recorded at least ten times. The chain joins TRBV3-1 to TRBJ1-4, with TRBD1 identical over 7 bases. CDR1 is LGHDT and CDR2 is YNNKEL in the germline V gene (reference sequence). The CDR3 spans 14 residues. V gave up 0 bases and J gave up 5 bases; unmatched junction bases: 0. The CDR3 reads CASSQDRGNEKLFF. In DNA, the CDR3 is TGTGCCAGCAGCCAAGACAGGGGGAATGAAAAACTGTTTTTT.

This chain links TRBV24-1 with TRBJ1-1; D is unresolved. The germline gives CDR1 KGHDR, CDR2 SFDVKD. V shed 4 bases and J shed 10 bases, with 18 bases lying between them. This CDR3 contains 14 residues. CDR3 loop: CATSDPGGLVGAFF. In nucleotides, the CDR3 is TGTGCCACCAGTGACCCTGGCGGCCTTGTGGGAGCTTTCTTT.